This is a list of T cell receptor beta chains from one sample in a study of cytomegalovirus exposure and HLA in healthy donors. Assay used: immunoSEQ multiplex PCR; TCRdb lists only in-frame clones, some missing. The table records about 200,000 clones, approximately 82% of them present only once. Sequencing was performed on PBMCs. Receptors originate from a man between 18 and 35 years old in good health and CMV-seronegative. Both conserved end residues are part of each CDR3. Each record gives: J gene, V gene, clone size, D gene, CDR3 protein, CDR3 DNA. The D gene is left open where the match is weak. Some rows have no size entry. The others give once, few or many, or a class for an expanded clone.

>TRBJ2-3|TRBV5-1|.|.
CASSQGPREDTQYF
TGCGCCAGCAGTCAAGGGCCCCGGGAAGATACGCAGTATTTT
>TRBJ2-1|TRBV5-4|.|TRBD1
CASSFWTGAGNEQFF
TGTGCCAGCAGCTTCTGGACAGGGGCGGGTAATGAGCAGTTCTTC
>TRBJ2-2|TRBV2|.|.
CASSEGGALNTGELFF
TGTGCCAGCAGTGAGGGGGGGGCCTTGAACACCGGGGAGCTGTTTTTT
>TRBJ1-5|TRBV29-1|.|.
CSVEAGGNQPQHF
TGCAGCGTTGAGGCAGGGGGCAATCAGCCCCAGCATTTT
>TRBJ2-1|TRBV7-2|once|TRBD2
CASSLVPLAASNEQFF
TGTGCCAGCAGCTTAGTTCCGCTAGCGGCTTCAAATGAGCAGTTCTTC
>TRBJ2-2|TRBV14|.|TRBD2
CASSQEIPSGNTGELFF
TGTGCCAGCAGCCAAGAAATCCCTAGCGGAAACACCGGGGAGCTGTTTTTT
>TRBJ2-3|TRBV7-3|.|TRBD2
CASTGGRAGTDTQYF
TGTGCCAGCACGGGCGGGAGGGCCGGCACAGATACGCAGTATTTT
>TRBJ2-2|TRBV25-1|.|TRBD2
CASSLAGHTGELFF
TGTGCCAGCAGCCTAGCGGGGCACACCGGGGAGCTGTTTTTT
>TRBJ2-7|TRBV30|.|.
CAWSVSYEQYF
TGTGCCTGGAGTGTGAGCTACGAGCAGTACTTC
>TRBJ2-3|TRBV11-2|.|.
CASSPFTDTQYF
TGTGCCAGCAGCCCCTTTACAGATACGCAGTATTTT
>TRBJ2-2|TRBV2|few|TRBD2
CASKELADYTGELFF
TGTGCCAGCAAAGAACTAGCGGACTATACCGGGGAGCTGTTTTTT
>TRBJ1-1|TRBV30|.|.
CAWSAFPGGTEAFF
TGTGCCTGGAGTGCTTTCCCCGGGGGCACTGAAGCTTTCTTT
>TRBJ2-3|TRBV19|.|.
CASSGGPSTDTQYF
TGTGCCAGTAGTGGAGGTCCTAGCACAGATACGCAGTATTTT
>TRBJ2-7|TRBV2|few|TRBD1
CAGAGTGSGAQYF
TGTGCCGGAGCCGGGACAGGTAGTGGGGCGCAGTACTTC
>TRBJ1-2|TRBV25-1|.|.
CASSGPPADYGYTF
TGTGCCAGCAGTGGACCACCGGCGGACTATGGCTACACCTTC
>TRBJ2-7|TRBV29-1|.|TRBD2
CSVGLIAGGPHEQYF
TGCAGCGTTGGCCTAATAGCGGGAGGGCCCCACGAGCAGTACTTC
>TRBJ2-7|TRBV5-1|few|TRBD2
CASSLGHTSGSNEQYF
TGCGCCAGCAGCTTGGGTCATACTAGCGGGAGTAACGAGCAGTACTTC
>TRBJ1-5|TRBV2|.|.
CASRLNTRDPAHF
TGTGCCAGCAGATTGAATACTAGAGACCCGGCGCATTTT
>TRBJ2-5|TRBV7-2|.|.
CASSYEGNKAQETQYF
TGTGCCAGCAGCTATGAGGGTAATAAAGCCCAAGAGACCCAGTACTTC
>TRBJ2-3|TRBV20-1|.|.
CSARPGLTQYF
TGCAGTGCTAGGCCCGGTCTTACGCAGTATTTT
>TRBJ2-5|TRBV28|few|TRBD2
CASTWGGMETQYF
TGTGCCAGCACCTGGGGGGGAATGGAGACCCAGTACTTC
>TRBJ1-4|TRBV19|.|.
CASNSGRGNEKLFF
TGTGCCAGTAACTCAGGCAGGGGTAATGAAAAACTGTTTTTT
>TRBJ2-1|TRBV2|.|.
CASSEVLFYNEQFF
TGTGCCAGCAGTGAAGTCTTGTTTTACAATGAGCAGTTCTTC
>TRBJ2-1|TRBV5-1|.|TRBD2
CASRASGTRYNEQFF
TGCGCCAGCAGAGCGTCAGGGACTAGGTACAATGAGCAGTTCTTC
>TRBJ2-2|TRBV6-6|few|TRBD1
CASRRQGTNTGELFF
TGTGCCAGCAGACGACAGGGGACAAACACCGGGGAGCTGTTTTTT
>TRBJ2-1|TRBV5-4|.|.
CASSLLGGEQFF
TGTGCCAGCAGCTTACTAGGGGGTGAGCAGTTCTTC
>TRBJ2-1|TRBV18|.|.
CASSPIGSMSLSNEQFF
TGTGCCAGCTCACCTATTGGCTCCATGTCCCTCTCCAATGAGCAGTTCTTC
>TRBJ2-7|TRBV2|.|.
CASSDRYEQYF
TGTGCCAGCAGCGACAGGTACGAGCAGTACTTC
>TRBJ2-1|TRBV27|.|TRBD2
CASSLQRGGDEQFF
TGTGCCAGCAGTTTACAACGGGGGGGCGATGAGCAGTTCTTC
>TRBJ2-1|TRBV27|.|.
CASSVGSPYNEQFF
TGTGCCAGCAGCGTCGGGAGTCCCTACAATGAGCAGTTCTTC
>TRBJ2-5|TRBV7-8|few|TRBD2
CASSLRSGREGSQETQYF
TGTGCCAGCAGCTTAAGGTCGGGCAGGGAGGGGAGCCAAGAGACCCAGTACTTC
>TRBJ2-1|TRBV29-1|.|TRBD1
CSVEGTGAYNEQFF
TGCAGCGTTGAGGGGACAGGGGCCTACAATGAGCAGTTCTTC
>TRBJ1-6|TRBV2|.|TRBD1
CASSQDRGSYSPLHF
TGTGCCAGCAGCCAGGACAGGGGATCTTATTCACCCCTCCACTTT
>TRBJ2-7|TRBV6-1|.|TRBD2
CASSAGRAGDYEQYF
TGTGCCAGCAGTGCGGGGCGGGCGGGGGACTACGAGCAGTACTTC
>TRBJ2-2|TRBV7-3|.|TRBD1
CASRGTGDRVTGELFF
TGTGCCAGCAGGGGAACGGGGGACAGGGTGACCGGGGAGCTGTTTTTT
>TRBJ1-2|TRBV6-5|.|.
CASSSPDFLYTF
TGTGCCAGCAGTTCGCCTGACTTCCTCTACACCTTC
>TRBJ1-1|TRBV2|.|.
CASSDAFDGGGSEAFF
TGTGCCAGCAGTGATGCCTTTGATGGGGGGGGTTCTGAAGCTTTCTTT
>TRBJ1-1|TRBV5-1|.|.
CASSFRERDTEAFF
TGCGCCAGCAGCTTCAGGGAAAGGGACACTGAAGCTTTCTTT
>TRBJ1-3|TRBV27|.|.
CASSREPVGGNTIYF
TGTGCCAGCAGTCGGGAGCCGGTCGGGGGAAACACCATATATTTT
>TRBJ2-1|TRBV6-5|.|.
CASSYSFGRGYNEQFF
TGTGCCAGCAGTTACTCCTTCGGGAGAGGGTACAATGAGCAGTTCTTC
>TRBJ1-1|TRBV27|.|.
CASSQIMNTEAFF
TGTGCCAGCAGCCAGATCATGAACACTGAAGCTTTCTTT